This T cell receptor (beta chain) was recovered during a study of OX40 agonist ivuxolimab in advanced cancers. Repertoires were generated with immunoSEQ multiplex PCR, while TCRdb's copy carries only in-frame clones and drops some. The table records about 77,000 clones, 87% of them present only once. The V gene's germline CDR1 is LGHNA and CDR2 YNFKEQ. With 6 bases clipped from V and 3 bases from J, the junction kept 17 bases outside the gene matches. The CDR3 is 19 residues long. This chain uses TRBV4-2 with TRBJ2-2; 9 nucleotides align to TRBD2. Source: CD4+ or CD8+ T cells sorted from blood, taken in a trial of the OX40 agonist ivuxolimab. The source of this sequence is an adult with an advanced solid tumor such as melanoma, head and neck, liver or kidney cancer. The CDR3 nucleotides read TGTGCCAGCAGACCCTGGGGATTAGCGGGAGTTAGGGACACCGGGGAGCTGTTTTTT. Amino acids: CASRPWGLAGVRDTGELFF.